These 28 T cell receptor beta chains were all obtained from the same sample, sequenced in a study of cytomegalovirus exposure and HLA in healthy donors. PCR employed 60 Vbeta and 13 Jbeta primers. Generated by immunoSEQ multiplex PCR, the TCRdb table keeps only in-frame clones and is missing some. The table lists over 95,000 clones, about three quarters of them singletons. The sample comprised PBMCs. The receptor source for this set is a female donor in good health and CMV-seronegative.

The rearrangement links TRBV12-5 to TRBJ1-3; 10 bases are a match to TRBD1. Trimming at V came to 1 base and at J to 4 bases, leaving 10 bases not matched to a gene. The CDR3 spans 18 residues. Germline V gene sequence: CDR1 LGHNT, CDR2 FRNRAP. CDR3 amino acids: CASGLARTGGFFGNTIYF. In nucleotides, the CDR3 is TGTGCTAGTGGTTTGGCCCGGACAGGGGGTTTTTTCGGAAACACCATATATTTT. The full variable domain, with the rest looked up from reference TRBV12-5 and TRBJ1-3, is DARVTQTPRHKVTEMGQEVTMRCQPILGHNTVFWYRQTMMQGLELLAYFRNRAPLDDSGMPKDRFSAEMPDATLATLKIQPSEPRDSAVYFCASGLARTGGFFGNTIYFGEGSWLTVV.

The sample holds a few counts of this clone. V usage is TRBV5-1 and J usage is TRBJ2-5; 9 positions agree with TRBD2. J was trimmed by 2 bases and V by 3 bases; bases with no gene match: 8. The CDR3 is 16 residues long. Germline-derived CDR1 and CDR2 are SGHRS and YFSETQ. CDR3 amino acids: CASSSLARGGQETQYF. CDR3 DNA: TGCGCCAGCAGCTCCCTCGCGCGGGGGGGTCAAGAGACCCAGTACTTC. Together with reference TRBV5-1 and TRBJ2-5, the CDR3 gives the full variable domain: KAGVTQTPRYLIKTRGQQVTLSCSPISGHRSVSWYQQTPGQGLQFLFEYFSETQRNKGNFPGRFSGRQFSNSRSEMNVSTLELGDSALYLCASSSLARGGQETQYFGPGTRLLVL.

V and J are TRBV19 and TRBJ2-7, with 12 bases identical to TRBD2. CDR1 and CDR2 (germline): LNHDA, SQIVND (reference sequence). This CDR3 is 15 amino acids long. The trim removed 5 bases at V and 3 bases at J, leaving 5 bases unmatched. CDR3 DNA sequence: TGTGCCAGTAGTGTTCGGACTAGCGGGGACTACGAGCAGTACTTC. Amino acids: CASSVRTSGDYEQYF.

The CDR3: CASSQRLAGGANEQYF. The CDR3 DNA follows: TGTGCCAGCTCACAACGTCTAGCGGGGGGGGCCAACGAGCAGTACTTC. The chain carries TRBV18 and TRBJ2-7; TRBD2 agrees at 12 bases. The trim removed 4 bases at V and 5 bases at J, leaving 9 bases unmatched. This CDR3 has 16 residues. Germline CDR1 and CDR2: KGHSH and LQKENI. Full variable domain (missing parts from reference TRBV18 and TRBJ2-7): NAGVMQNPRHLVRRRGQEARLRCSPMKGHSHVYWYRQLPEEGLKFMVYLQKENIIDESGMPKERFSAEFPKEGPSILRIQQVVRGDSAAYFCASSQRLAGGANEQYFGPGTRLTVT.

The rearrangement uses TRBV6-6 and TRBJ2-5; no definite D call. Matching the DNA end better, TRBJ2-7 makes the J call doubtful. This CDR3 spans 13 amino acids. The germline gives CDR1 MNHNY, CDR2 SVGAGI (reference sequence). The chain's CDR3 is CASSFRVSDEQYF. As DNA, the CDR3 is TGTGCCAGCAGTTTCCGGGTGAGCGACGAGCAGTACTTC.

The chain uses TRBV7-8 and TRBJ1-2, with 8 bases matching TRBD1. Germline CDR1 and CDR2: SGHVS and FQNEAQ. The junction had 8 bases not matched to a gene; V was cut back by 5 bases and J by 3 bases. The CDR3 is 15 amino acids. The CDR3 DNA sequence: TGTGCCAGCAGCCCTGGTCAGGGGGCCTACTATGGCTACACCTTC. It yields the protein CASSPGQGAYYGYTF.

V and J are TRBV5-4 and TRBJ2-2, with 9 bases aligning to TRBD2. CDR1 is SGHNT and CDR2 is YYREEE in the germline V gene (reference sequence). The V segment lost 0 bases and the J segment 4 bases; nucleotides outside the gene matches: 1. The CDR3 has 15 amino acids. Here the CDR3 reads CASSLERGVTGELFF. The DNA for the CDR3 is TGTGCCAGCAGCTTGGAGCGGGGGGTCACCGGGGAGCTGTTTTTT. Combining the CDR3 with reference TRBV5-4 and TRBJ2-2 gives the whole variable domain ETGVTQSPTHLIKTRGQQVTLRCSSQSGHNTVSWYQQALGQGPQFIFQYYREEENGRGNFPPRFSGLQFPNYSSELNVNALELDDSALYLCASSLERGVTGELFFGEGSRLTVL.

The rearrangement links TRBV7-8 to TRBJ2-7, with 7 bases that match TRBD1. V shed 5 bases and J 2 bases; nucleotides not matched to a gene: 6. Germline CDR1 and CDR2: SGHVS and FQNEAQ. The CDR3 runs to 14 residues. CDR3 nucleotides: TGTGCCAGCAGCGAGAAGACAGGGCCCTACGAGCAGTACTTC. This encodes CASSEKTGPYEQYF.

The chain links TRBV6-1 to TRBJ2-5; maybe TRBD1 (5 bases). This CDR3 contains 13 residues. Germline CDR1 reads MNHNS; CDR2 reads SASEGT. V shed 3 bases and J shed 4 bases, with 9 bases lying between them. CDR3 sequence (DNA): TGTGCCAGCAGTGACAGGGCGATAGAGACCCAGTACTTC. It specifies CASSDRAIETQYF.

Only a few counts were recorded for this clone. This sequence joins TRBV7-9 and TRBJ1-1; the match to TRBD1 covers 8 bases. Germline CDR1 is SEHNR and CDR2 is FQNEAQ (reference sequence). The CDR3 is 12 amino acids. The J segment lost 8 bases and the V segment lost 1 base, leaving 0 bases of the junction unmatched. As DNA, the CDR3 is TGTGCCAGCAGCTTAGGGGACAGGGAAGCTTTCTTT. Translation: CASSLGDREAFF.

This clone has a handful of counts. The rearrangement joins TRBV19 to TRBJ2-5, with a weak D call TRBD2 (6 bases). CDR3 length: 13 residues. V was pared by 11 bases and J by 1 base, with 14 bases between. Germline V gene lookup returns CDR1 LNHDA and CDR2 SQIVND (reference sequence). CDR3 loop: CASGGEPQETQYF. In nucleotides, the CDR3 is TGTGCCTCTGGCGGGGAGCCCCAAGAGACCCAGTACTTC.

V usage is TRBV2 and J usage is TRBJ2-7, with D possibly TRBD2 on 6 matching bases. This CDR3 is built from 14 residues. The V gene's germline CDR1 is SNHLY and CDR2 FYNNEI. The CDR3 region has the DNA TGTGCGGGACTCGGTATAACTAACTCCTACGAGCAGTACTTC. The encoded protein is CAGLGITNSYEQYF.

J is TRBJ1-2 and V is TRBV4-2; D unclear. Germline V gene data show CDR1 as LGHNA and CDR2 as YNFKEQ. V lost 4 bases, J lost 1 base, and 25 bases lay in between. The CDR3 is made up of 19 amino acids. CDR3 DNA sequence: TGTGCCAGCAGCCCGAGCGGGGATGTGGGCACCAGTTTTAACTATGGCTACACCTTC. As protein: CASSPSGDVGTSFNYGYTF.

The count of this clone is one. The chain carries TRBV6-5 and TRBJ1-5; 11 bases are shared with TRBD1. The CDR3 totals 15 residues. V shed 5 bases and J 2 bases; nucleotides not matched to a gene: 2. CDR1 is MNHEY, CDR2 SVGAGI, per germline. The CDR3 coding sequence is TGTGCCAGCAGTGGACAGGGGGCAGGCAATCAGCCCCAGCATTTT. Protein product: CASSGQGAGNQPQHF.

This chain links TRBV7-2 with TRBJ2-1, with a possible D match to TRBD1 (6 bases). The CDR3 extends over 15 amino acids. Germline CDR1 and CDR2: SGHTA and FQGNSA. V was pared by 5 bases and J by 2 bases, with 13 bases between. For the CDR3, the DNA is TGTGCCAGCAGCCCCCCGGGACAACCCTACAATGAGCAGTTCTTC. This encodes CASSPPGQPYNEQFF. Supplemented by reference TRBV7-2 and TRBJ2-1, the full variable domain reads GAGVSQSPSNKVTEKGKDVELRCDPISGHTALYWYRQSLGQGLEFLIYFQGNSAPDKSGLPSDRFSAERTGGSVSTLTIQRTQQEDSAVYLCASSPPGQPYNEQFFGPGTRLTVL.

The gene calls are TRBV5-4 and TRBJ2-7; a weak D match, TRBD2 (5 bases). CDR1 and CDR2 (germline): SGHNT, YYREEE (reference sequence). This CDR3 is built from 13 residues. Trimming removed 0 bases at V and 1 base at J, with 5 bases between. In DNA form, the CDR3 reads TGTGCCAGCAGCTTGGGGGAGTCCTACGAGCAGTACTTC. Translating it yields CASSLGESYEQYF.

The genes are TRBV14 and TRBJ1-2; TRBD1 is a possible D gene (6 bases). This CDR3 has 13 residues. The ends were cut back, 2 bases at V and 10 bases at J, with 14 bases in the middle. Germline V gene lookup returns CDR1 SGHDN and CDR2 FVKESK. CDR3 DNA: TGTGCCAGCAGCCAACAGGGGAGTTGGTTCTACACCTTC. As protein: CASSQQGSWFYTF.

V gene TRBV10-3 combines with J gene TRBJ1-3, with D unclear. Trimming shortened V by 4 bases and J by 0 bases, and 13 bases separated the two germline ends. The CDR3 consists of 16 residues. CDR1 is ENHRY and CDR2 is SYGVKD in the germline V gene. The CDR3 reads CAISAGSVISGNTIYF. The CDR3 DNA follows: TGTGCCATCAGTGCCGGTTCGGTTATCTCTGGAAACACCATATATTTT.

The CDR3 nucleotides are TGTGCCACCGGGGTGCTGTTCTCCAGAAACACCATATATTTT. Its protein is CATGVLFSRNTIYF. The chain couples TRBV4-2 to TRBJ1-3; no firm D call. This CDR3 comprises 14 residues. Per germline, CDR1 LGHNA and CDR2 YNFKEQ. V lost 10 bases to trimming and J lost 5 bases, with 18 bases between them.

Notes on this clone: A read error may produce the germline difference seen at one junction end. The chain joins TRBV9 to TRBJ2-1; 7 bases align to TRBD2. CDR1 SGDLS and CDR2 YYNGEE come from the germline V gene. The CDR3 spans 14 residues. This chain's CDR3 is CASSVDSGYNEQLF. CDR3 nucleotide sequence: TGTGCCAGCAGCGTAGATAGCGGGTACAATGAGCAGCTCTTC.

This clone appeared once. The chain carries TRBV19 and TRBJ1-1, with D possibly matching TRBD1 (5 bases). CDR3 length: 16 amino acids. Looked up from germline, CDR1 is LNHDA and CDR2 is SQIVND (reference sequence). V was cut by 4 bases and J by 0 bases, with 15 bases left in between. CDR3 residues: CASSNRGARVNTEAFF. The CDR3 DNA follows: TGTGCCAGTAGTAACCGAGGAGCCAGGGTGAACACTGAAGCTTTCTTT.

This clone has a single count. V usage is TRBV6-1 and J usage is TRBJ1-3; 8 bases agree with TRBD1. V was pared by 7 bases and J by 4 bases, with 6 bases of the junction left unmatched. The V gene's germline CDR1 is MNHNS and CDR2 SASEGT. The CDR3 is 14 amino acids. The CDR3 loop reads CASTLQGGGNTIYF. CDR3 in DNA: TGTGCCAGCACTTTACAGGGGGGCGGAAACACCATATATTTT.

This chain connects TRBV7-2 to TRBJ1-1; the D is unclear. V was shortened by 5 bases and J by 4 bases, with 20 bases between the two germline ends. The CDR3 length is 16 residues. Per germline, CDR1 SGHTA and CDR2 FQGNSA. DNA of the CDR3: TGTGCCAGCAGCCCTAGTCGGGGTAGTCTGAGCACTGAAGCTTTCTTT. Translating gives CASSPSRGSLSTEAFF. Together with reference TRBV7-2 and TRBJ1-1, the CDR3 gives the full variable domain: GAGVSQSPSNKVTEKGKDVELRCDPISGHTALYWYRQSLGQGLEFLIYFQGNSAPDKSGLPSDRFSAERTGGSVSTLTIQRTQQEDSAVYLCASSPSRGSLSTEAFFGQGTRLTVV.

The chain employs TRBV4-3 and TRBJ1-1, with 7 bases aligning to TRBD1. CDR1 LGHNA and CDR2 YSLEER come from the germline V gene. The J segment lost 6 bases and the V segment lost 5 bases, leaving 6 bases of the junction unmatched. The CDR3 totals 13 residues. The chain's CDR3 is CASSFTGAAEAFF. The CDR3 region has the DNA TGCGCCAGCAGCTTCACAGGGGCGGCTGAAGCTTTCTTT.

The CDR3 loop reads CASSPQVKGLNQPQHF. The CDR3 DNA is TGTGCCAGCAGCCCCCAGGTTAAGGGGCTGAATCAGCCCCAGCATTTT. The chain is built from TRBV11-3 and TRBJ1-5, with D possibly being TRBD1 (5 bases). V lost 5 bases and J lost 4, with 18 bases in between. The CDR3 covers 16 residues. Germline lookup yields CDR1 SGHNT and CDR2 YENEEA. Supplemented by reference TRBV11-3 and TRBJ1-5, the full variable domain reads EAGVVQSPRYKIIEKKQPVAFWCNPISGHNTLYWYLQNLGQGPELLIRYENEEAVDDSQLPKDRFSAERLKGVDSTLKIQPAELGDSAVYLCASSPQVKGLNQPQHFGDGTRLSIL.

The gene calls are TRBV9 and TRBJ2-1; possible D gene TRBD1, 6 bases. Deletions cut 0 bases from V and 2 bases from J, with 9 bases between. CDR3 size: 15 residues. In germline, CDR1 is SGDLS, CDR2 YYNGEE. The CDR3 DNA follows: TGTGCCAGCAGCGTAGACAGGGCAACCTACAATGAGCAGTTCTTC. It specifies CASSVDRATYNEQFF. Complete variable domain (other parts from reference TRBV9 and TRBJ2-1): DSGVTQTPKHLITATGQRVTLRCSPRSGDLSVYWYQQSLDQGLQFLIQYYNGEERAKGNILERFSAQQFPDLHSELNLSSLELGDSALYFCASSVDRATYNEQFFGPGTRLTVL.

V gene TRBV5-1 combines with J gene TRBJ1-2; TRBD1 matches 7 bases. The CDR3 length is 15 residues. In germline, CDR1 is SGHRS, CDR2 YFSETQ. With V trimmed by 4 bases and J by 0 bases, 6 bases remained unmatched. The CDR3 reads CASSPGQDPNYGYTF. CDR3 sequence (DNA): TGCGCCAGCAGCCCCGGACAGGACCCTAACTATGGCTACACCTTC.

The rearrangement joins TRBV7-9 to TRBJ2-7, with 11 positions matching TRBD2. The CDR3 has 16 residues. The V and J ends lost 3 bases and 7 bases, in that order; junction bases with no gene match: 11. In germline, CDR1 is SEHNR, CDR2 FQNEAQ (reference sequence). CDR3 DNA: TGTGCCAGCAGCTTCTTACTAGCGGGGGAAGAAGATGAGCAGTACTTC. It specifies CASSFLLAGEEDEQYF.